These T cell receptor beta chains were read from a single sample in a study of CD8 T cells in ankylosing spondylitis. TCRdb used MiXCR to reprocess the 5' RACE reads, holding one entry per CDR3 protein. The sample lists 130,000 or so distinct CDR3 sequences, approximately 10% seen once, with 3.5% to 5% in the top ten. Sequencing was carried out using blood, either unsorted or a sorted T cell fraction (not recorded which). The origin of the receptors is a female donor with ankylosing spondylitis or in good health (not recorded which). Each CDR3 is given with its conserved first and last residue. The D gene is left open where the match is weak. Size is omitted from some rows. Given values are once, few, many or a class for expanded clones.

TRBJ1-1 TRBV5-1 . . TGCGCCAGCAGCTGGGACGTAGCCTCAGGTAACACTGAAGCTTTCTTT CASSWDVASGNTEAFF
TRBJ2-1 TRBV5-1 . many TGCGCCAGCACCTTCGGCGTACCCTACAATGAGCAGTTCTTC CASTFGVPYNEQFF
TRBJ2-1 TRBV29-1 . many TGCAGCGTTGCCGGCCCGCAGTTCTTC CSVAGPQFF
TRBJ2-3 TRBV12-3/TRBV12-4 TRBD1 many TGTGCCAGCAGTTTCGCAGGGGGAAGCACAGATACGCAGTATTTT CASSFAGGSTDTQYF
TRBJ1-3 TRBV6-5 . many TGTGCCAGCCCCCGGGTCCGAAACACCATATATTTT CASPRVRNTIYF
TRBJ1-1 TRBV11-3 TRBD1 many TGTGCCAGCAGCCACCGGACAGGGGGCGAGGATGAAGCTTTCTTT CASSHRTGGEDEAFF
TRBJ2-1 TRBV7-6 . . TGTGCCAGCAGCTTAACCGGGACCCCTGCGTGGAATGAGCAGTTCTTC CASSLTGTPAWNEQFF
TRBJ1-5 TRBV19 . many TGTGCCAGTAGCCGGTCCGGACAGTTCAATCAGCCCCAGCATTTT CASSRSGQFNQPQHF
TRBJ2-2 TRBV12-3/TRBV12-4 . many TGTGCCAGCAGCTTAGCTACTGCGCGGCACGGGGAGCTGTTTTTT CASSLATARHGELFF
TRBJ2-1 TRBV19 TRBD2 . TGTGCCAGTAGAACCGGGACTACCGGTTACAATGAGCAGTTCTTC CASRTGTTGYNEQFF
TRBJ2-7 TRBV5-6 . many TGTGCCAGCAGCTTGGCAATGAGAAGGGTTAACGAGAACGAGCAGTACTTC CASSLAMRRVNENEQYF
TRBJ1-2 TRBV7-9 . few TGTGCCAGCAGCTTAGGGGCAGAGCGGGGCTACACCTTC CASSLGAERGYTF
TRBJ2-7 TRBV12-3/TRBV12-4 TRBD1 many TGTGCCAGCAGTTTAAGGGGACAGAACTCCTACGAGCAGTACTTC CASSLRGQNSYEQYF
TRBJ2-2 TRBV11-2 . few TGTGCCAGCAGCACTAGGGTAGCCGGGGAGCTGTTTTTT CASSTRVAGELFF
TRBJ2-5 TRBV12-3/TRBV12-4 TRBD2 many TGTGCCAGCAGGCTCACTAGCGGTGGGGAGACCCAGTACTTC CASRLTSGGETQYF
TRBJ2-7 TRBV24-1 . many TGTGCCACCAGTGACCCCCCGTTTCATGGACAGCAGCTTTCCTACGAGCAGTACTTC CATSDPPFHGQQLSYEQYF
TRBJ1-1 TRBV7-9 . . TGTGCCAGCAGCTTAGGAGGGGAGGACACTGAAGCTTTCTTT CASSLGGEDTEAFF
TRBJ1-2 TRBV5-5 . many TGTGCCAGCAGCTTTAGGACTGAGGCCGGCTACACCTTC CASSFRTEAGYTF
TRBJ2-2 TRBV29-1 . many TGCAGCGTTGAAGTCTTGGACGCGAACACCGGGGAGCTGTTTTTT CSVEVLDANTGELFF
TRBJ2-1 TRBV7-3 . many TGTGCCAGCAGCTTATGGGCGGGTAAGGGTTACAATGAGCAGTTCTTC CASSLWAGKGYNEQFF
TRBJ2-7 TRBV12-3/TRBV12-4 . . TGTGCCAGCAGTTCCTCAGACTACGAGCAGTACTTC CASSSSDYEQYF
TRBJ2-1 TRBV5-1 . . TGCGCCAGCAGCTTGACCGGGAGCCCCTACAATGAGCAGTTCTTC CASSLTGSPYNEQFF
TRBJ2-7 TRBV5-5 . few TGTGCCAGCAGCTTGGCCTTAGGGTTCTACGAGCAGTACTTC CASSLALGFYEQYF
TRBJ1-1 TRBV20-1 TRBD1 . TGCAGTGCTAGCAATTCACAGGGGTCTGGGAGGGAAGCTTTCTTT CSASNSQGSGREAFF
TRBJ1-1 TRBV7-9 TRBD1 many TGTGCCAGCAGACCTATACAGGGGCCGAACACTGAAGCTTTCTTT CASRPIQGPNTEAFF
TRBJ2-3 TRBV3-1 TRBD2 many TGTGCCAGCAGCGACTCGGGACTAGCGGCCGCAGATACGCAGTATTTT CASSDSGLAAADTQYF
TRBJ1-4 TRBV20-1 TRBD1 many TGCAGTGCTAGACGGGACAGGGTTAATGAAAAACTGTTTTTT CSARRDRVNEKLFF
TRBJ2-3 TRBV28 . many TGTGCCAGCAGTTTGCGCACAGATACGCAGTATTTT CASSLRTDTQYF
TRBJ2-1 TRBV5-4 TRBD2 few TGTGCCAGCAGCTTCGGACTAGCGGGGGGGCCAGGGTACAATGAGCAGTTCTTC CASSFGLAGGPGYNEQFF
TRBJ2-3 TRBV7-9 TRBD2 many TGTGCCAGCAGCCTAACCGGGACTACGAACACAGATACGCAGTATTTT CASSLTGTTNTDTQYF
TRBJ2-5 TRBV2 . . TGTGCCAGCGGAACAGGGCCCAGGGAGACCCAGTACTTC CASGTGPRETQYF
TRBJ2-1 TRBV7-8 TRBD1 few TGTGCCAGCAGCTTTTGGGACAGGAGTACCAATGAGCAGTTCTTC CASSFWDRSTNEQFF
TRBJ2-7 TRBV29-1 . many TGCAGCGTTGGTTTAGGGCCATCCTACGAGCAGTACTTC CSVGLGPSYEQYF
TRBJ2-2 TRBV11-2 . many TGTGCCAGCAGCTTTAAATCCCACCCAGGAAACACCGGGGAGCTGTTTTTT CASSFKSHPGNTGELFF
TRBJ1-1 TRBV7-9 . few TGTGCCAGCAGCTTAGCACAGTTAAACACTGAAGCTTTCTTT CASSLAQLNTEAFF
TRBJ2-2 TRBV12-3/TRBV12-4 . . TGTGCCGGCAGTTTAACCGGGGAGCCGTTTTTT CAGSLTGEPFF
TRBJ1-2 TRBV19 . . TGTGCCAGTAGTATAGTTTCCAACTATGGCTACACCTTC CASSIVSNYGYTF
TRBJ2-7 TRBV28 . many TGTGCCAGCAGCGGAAGGTACGAGCAGTACTTC CASSGRYEQYF
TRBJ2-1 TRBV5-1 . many TGCGCCAGCAGCTTAAATAGCGCAGGGGAGCAGTTCTTC CASSLNSAGEQFF
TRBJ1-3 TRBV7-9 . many TGTGCCAGCAGCGCCTCAGGGACTGGAAACACCATATATTTT CASSASGTGNTIYF
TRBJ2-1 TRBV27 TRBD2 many TGTGCCAGCAGTTTATCGCGTCTAGCGGGAGGTGAGCAGTTCTTC CASSLSRLAGGEQFF
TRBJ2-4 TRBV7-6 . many TGTGCCAGCAGCTTAGCCATAGGAGGACAAGGCAAAAACATTCAGTACTTC CASSLAIGGQGKNIQYF
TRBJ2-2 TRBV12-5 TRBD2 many TGTGCTAGTGGCCCGCGGGAGGGGAACACCGGGGAGCTGTTTTTT CASGPREGNTGELFF
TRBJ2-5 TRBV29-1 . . TGCCGCGTTGAGGGGCGTATCCAAGAGACCCAGTACTTC CRVEGRIQETQYF
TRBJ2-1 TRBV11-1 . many TGTGCCAGCAGCGCGGACATCAATGAGCAGTTCTTC CASSADINEQFF
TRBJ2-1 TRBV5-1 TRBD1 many TGCGCCAGCAGCCCAGGGACAGGTGTAGCCTACAATGAGCAGTTCTTC CASSPGTGVAYNEQFF
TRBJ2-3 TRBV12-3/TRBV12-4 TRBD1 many TGTGCCAGCAGTTACGCCGGGGGACAGGGAGCAGATACGCAGTATTTT CASSYAGGQGADTQYF
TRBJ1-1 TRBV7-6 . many TGTGCCAGCAGCCTGGGACCTACGAACACTGAAGCTTTCTTT CASSLGPTNTEAFF
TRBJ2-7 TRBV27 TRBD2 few TGTGCCAGCAGTTCAATCTATACGGGGACTAGCGGGAGAAATGGCGAGCAGTACTTC CASSSIYTGTSGRNGEQYF
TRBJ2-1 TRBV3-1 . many TGTGCCAGCAGGGGGCTTCGGGAGCAGTTCTTC CASRGLREQFF
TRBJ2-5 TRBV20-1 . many TGCAGTGCTACCGGGACCGACTCAACTCAAGAGACCCAGTACTTC CSATGTDSTQETQYF
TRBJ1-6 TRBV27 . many TGTGCCAGCAGTTTCAGAGGGGCATCACCCCTCCACTTT CASSFRGASPLHF
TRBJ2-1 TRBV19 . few TGTGCCAGTAAAACCCCCTACGGGGCAGGGTTCTCTGAGCAGTTCTTC CASKTPYGAGFSEQFF
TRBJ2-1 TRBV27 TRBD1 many TGTGCCAGCAGTGGGAATCCGGGACAGGGGTCCAATGAGCAGTTCTTC CASSGNPGQGSNEQFF